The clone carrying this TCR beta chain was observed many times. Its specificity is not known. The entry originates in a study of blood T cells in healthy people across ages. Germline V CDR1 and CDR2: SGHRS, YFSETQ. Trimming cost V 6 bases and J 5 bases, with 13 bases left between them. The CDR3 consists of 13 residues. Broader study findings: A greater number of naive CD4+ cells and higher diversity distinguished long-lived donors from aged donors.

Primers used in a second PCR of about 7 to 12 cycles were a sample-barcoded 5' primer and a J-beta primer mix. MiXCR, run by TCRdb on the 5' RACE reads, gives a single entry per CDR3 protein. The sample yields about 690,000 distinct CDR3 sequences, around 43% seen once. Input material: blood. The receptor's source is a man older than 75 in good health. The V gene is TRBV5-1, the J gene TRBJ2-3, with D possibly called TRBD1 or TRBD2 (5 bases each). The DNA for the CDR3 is TGCGCCAGCACCACCGGGGCCCTAGATACGCAGTATTTT. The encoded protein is CASTTGALDTQYF. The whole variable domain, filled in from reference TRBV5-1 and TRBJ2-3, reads KAGVTQTPRYLIKTRGQQVTLSCSPISGHRSVSWYQQTPGQGLQFLFEYFSETQRNKGNFPGRFSGRQFSNSRSEMNVSTLELGDSALYLCASTTGALDTQYFGPGTRLTVL.